This T cell receptor (beta chain) was documented in a study of T cell responses to AZD1222 COVID-19 vaccine. About the research overall: Second doses that came at about 4 or about 12 weeks were put together.

In the case of this clone: Its antigen is as yet unknown.

The study, taken as a whole, reports: In a largely white British group with more females than males, clonal diversity was possibly underestimated. Of the AZD1222 recipients, only five to seven were seropositive at baseline. Breadth and depth of Spike-specific TCRs rose after two AZD1222 doses.

Sequencing used immunoSEQ multiplex PCR; TCRdb keeps in-frame clones, though not all of them. The data contain tens of thousands of clones, around 89% of them singletons. The clonotype originates from an adult in good health. Here the sequenced sample was peripheral blood, taken on day 0 of AZD1222 vaccination.

The CDR3: CASRRDSQETQYF. The CDR3, as DNA: TGTGCCAGCAGACGGGACAGCCAAGAGACCCAGTACTTC. The V gene is TRBV2, the J gene TRBJ2-5; 7 bases are a match to TRBD1. With 6 bases clipped from V and 1 base from J, the junction kept 2 bases outside the gene matches. Germline-derived CDR1 and CDR2 are SNHLY and FYNNEI. CDR3 size: 13 residues.